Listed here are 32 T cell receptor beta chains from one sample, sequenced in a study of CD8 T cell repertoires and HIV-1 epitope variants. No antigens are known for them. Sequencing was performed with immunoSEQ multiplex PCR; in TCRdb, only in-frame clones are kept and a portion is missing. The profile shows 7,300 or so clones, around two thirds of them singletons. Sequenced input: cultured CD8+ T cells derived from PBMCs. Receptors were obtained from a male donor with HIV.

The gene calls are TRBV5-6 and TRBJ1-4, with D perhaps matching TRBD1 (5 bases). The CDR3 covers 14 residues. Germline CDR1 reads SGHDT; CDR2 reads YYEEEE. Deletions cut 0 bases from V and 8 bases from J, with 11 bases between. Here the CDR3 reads CASSLAQEGEKLFF. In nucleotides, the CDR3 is TGTGCCAGCAGCTTGGCACAGGAAGGCGAAAAACTGTTTTTT.

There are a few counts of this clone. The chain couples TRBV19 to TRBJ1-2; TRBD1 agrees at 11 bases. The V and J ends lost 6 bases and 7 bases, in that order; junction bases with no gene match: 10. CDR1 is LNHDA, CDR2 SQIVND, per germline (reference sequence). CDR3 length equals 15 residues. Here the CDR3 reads CASRLSDRGQGGYTF. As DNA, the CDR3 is TGTGCCAGTAGGCTATCGGACAGGGGGCAGGGTGGCTACACCTTC.

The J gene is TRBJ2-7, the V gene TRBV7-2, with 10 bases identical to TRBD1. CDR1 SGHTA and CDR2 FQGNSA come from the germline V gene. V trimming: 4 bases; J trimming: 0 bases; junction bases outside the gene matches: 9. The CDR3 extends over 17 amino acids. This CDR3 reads CASSSEGTGDNSYEQYF. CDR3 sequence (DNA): TGTGCCAGCAGCTCGGAAGGGACAGGGGATAACTCCTACGAGCAGTACTTC.

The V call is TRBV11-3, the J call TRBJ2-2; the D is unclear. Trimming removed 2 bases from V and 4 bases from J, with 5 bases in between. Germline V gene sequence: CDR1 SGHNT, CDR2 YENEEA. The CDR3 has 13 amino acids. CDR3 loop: CASSLSSTGELFF. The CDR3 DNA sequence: TGTGCCAGCAGCTTAAGTAGCACCGGGGAGCTGTTTTTT.

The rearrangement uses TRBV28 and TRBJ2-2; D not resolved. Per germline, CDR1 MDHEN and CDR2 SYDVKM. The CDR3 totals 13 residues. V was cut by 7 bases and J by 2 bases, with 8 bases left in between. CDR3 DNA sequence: TGTGCCAGCACCTTTCAAAACACCGGGGAGCTGTTTTTT. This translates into CASTFQNTGELFF.

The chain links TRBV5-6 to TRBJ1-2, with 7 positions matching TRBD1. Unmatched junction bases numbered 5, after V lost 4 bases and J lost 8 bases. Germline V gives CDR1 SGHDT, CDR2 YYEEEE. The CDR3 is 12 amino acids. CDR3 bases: TGTGCCAGCAGCCCGACAGGGAACGGCTACACCTTC. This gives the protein CASSPTGNGYTF.

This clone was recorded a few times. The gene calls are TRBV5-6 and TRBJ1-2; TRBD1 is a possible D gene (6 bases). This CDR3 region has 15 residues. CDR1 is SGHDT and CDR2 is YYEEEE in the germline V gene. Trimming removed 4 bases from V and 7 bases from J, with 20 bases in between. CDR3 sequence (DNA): TGTGCCAGCAGCCATACATCTAGGACAGCAGCTGGCTACACCTTC. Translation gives CASSHTSRTAAGYTF.

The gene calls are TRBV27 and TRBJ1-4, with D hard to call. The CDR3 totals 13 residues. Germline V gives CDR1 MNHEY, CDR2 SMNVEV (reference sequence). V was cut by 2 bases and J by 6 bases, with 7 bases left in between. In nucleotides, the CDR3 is TGTGCCAGCAGTTTAAGGAGGGATGAAAAACTGTTTTTT. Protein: CASSLRRDEKLFF.

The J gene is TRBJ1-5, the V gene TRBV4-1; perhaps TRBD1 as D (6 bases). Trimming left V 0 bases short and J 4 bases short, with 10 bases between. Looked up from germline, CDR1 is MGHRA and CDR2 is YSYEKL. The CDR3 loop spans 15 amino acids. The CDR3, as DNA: TGCGCCAGCAGCCAAGATGTAGGGGGTAATCAGCCCCAGCATTTT. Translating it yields CASSQDVGGNQPQHF.

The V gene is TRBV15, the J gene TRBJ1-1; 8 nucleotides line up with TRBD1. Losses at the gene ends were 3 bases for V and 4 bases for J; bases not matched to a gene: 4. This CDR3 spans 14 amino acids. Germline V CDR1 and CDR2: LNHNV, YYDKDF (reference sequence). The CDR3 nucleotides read TGTGCCACCAGCAGTTCACAGGGGGGCACTGAAGCTTTCTTT. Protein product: CATSSSQGGTEAFF.

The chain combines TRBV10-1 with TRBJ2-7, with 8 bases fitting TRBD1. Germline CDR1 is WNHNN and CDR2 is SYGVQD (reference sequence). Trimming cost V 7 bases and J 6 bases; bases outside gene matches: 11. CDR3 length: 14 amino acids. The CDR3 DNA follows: TGCGCCAGCATTACAGGGGGAAGGTCGGGCGAGCAGTACTTC. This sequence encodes CASITGGRSGEQYF.

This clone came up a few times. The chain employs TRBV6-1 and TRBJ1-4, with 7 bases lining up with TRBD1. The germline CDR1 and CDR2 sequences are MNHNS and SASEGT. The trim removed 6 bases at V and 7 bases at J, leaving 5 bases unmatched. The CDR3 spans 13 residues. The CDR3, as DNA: TGTGCCAGCAGGGTTCAGGGGGGTGAAAAACTGTTTTTT. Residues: CASRVQGGEKLFF.

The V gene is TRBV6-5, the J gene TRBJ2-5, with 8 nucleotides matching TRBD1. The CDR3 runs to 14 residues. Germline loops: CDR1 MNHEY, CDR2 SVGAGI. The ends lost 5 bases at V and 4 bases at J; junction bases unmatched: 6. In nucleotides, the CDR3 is TGTGCCAGCAGTAATACAGGGGGGCGAGAGACCCAGTACTTC. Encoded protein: CASSNTGGRETQYF.

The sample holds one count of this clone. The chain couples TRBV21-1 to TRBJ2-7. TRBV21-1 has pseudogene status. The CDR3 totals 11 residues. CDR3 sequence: CASSRTYEQYF. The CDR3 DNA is TGTGCCAGCAGCAGGACCTACGAGCAGTACTTC.

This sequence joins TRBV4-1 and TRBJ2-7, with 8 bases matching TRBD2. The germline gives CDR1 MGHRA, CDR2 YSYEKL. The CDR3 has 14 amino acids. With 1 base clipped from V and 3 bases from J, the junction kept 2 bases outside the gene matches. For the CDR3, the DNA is TGCGCCAGCAGCCAAGGGGGACTAGACTACGAGCAGTACTTC. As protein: CASSQGGLDYEQYF.

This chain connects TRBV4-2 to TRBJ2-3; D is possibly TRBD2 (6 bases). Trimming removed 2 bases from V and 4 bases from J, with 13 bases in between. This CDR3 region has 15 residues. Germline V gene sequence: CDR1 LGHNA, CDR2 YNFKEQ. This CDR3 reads CASSQLEGVSDTQYF. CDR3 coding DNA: TGTGCCAGCAGCCAACTGGAGGGAGTCTCAGATACGCAGTATTTT.

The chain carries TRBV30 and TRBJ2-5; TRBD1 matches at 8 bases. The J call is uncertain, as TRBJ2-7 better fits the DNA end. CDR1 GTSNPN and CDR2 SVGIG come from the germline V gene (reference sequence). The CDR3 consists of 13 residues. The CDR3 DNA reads TGTGCCTGGAGTGTACGACAGGGGTACGAGCAGTACTTC. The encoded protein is CAWSVRQGYEQYF.

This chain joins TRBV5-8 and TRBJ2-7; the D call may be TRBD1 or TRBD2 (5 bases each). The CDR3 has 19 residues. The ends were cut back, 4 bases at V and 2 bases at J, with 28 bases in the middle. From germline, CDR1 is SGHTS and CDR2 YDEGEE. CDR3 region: CASSPEAGPGIYSTYEQYF. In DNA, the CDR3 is TGTGCCAGCAGCCCGGAGGCAGGGCCCGGTATCTACTCTACCTACGAGCAGTACTTC.

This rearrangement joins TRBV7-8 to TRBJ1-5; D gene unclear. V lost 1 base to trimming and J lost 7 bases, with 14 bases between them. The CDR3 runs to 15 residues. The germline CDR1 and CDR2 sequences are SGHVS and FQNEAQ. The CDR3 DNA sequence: TGTGCCAGCAGCTTAGGGCGCAGTAATGGCCAGCCCCAGCATTTT. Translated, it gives CASSLGRSNGQPQHF. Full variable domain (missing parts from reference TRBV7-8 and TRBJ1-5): GAGVSQSPRYKVAKRGQDVALRCDPISGHVSLFWYQQALGQGPEFLTYFQNEAQLDKSGLPSDRFFAERPEGSVSTLKIQRTQQEDSAVYLCASSLGRSNGQPQHFGDGTRLSIL.

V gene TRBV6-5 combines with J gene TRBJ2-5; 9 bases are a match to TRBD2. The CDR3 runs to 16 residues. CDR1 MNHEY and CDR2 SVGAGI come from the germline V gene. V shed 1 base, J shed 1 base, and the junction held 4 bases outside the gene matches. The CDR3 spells CASSYYDSGGQETQYF. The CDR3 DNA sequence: TGTGCCAGCAGTTACTACGATAGCGGGGGCCAAGAGACCCAGTACTTC.

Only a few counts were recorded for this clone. The DNA for the CDR3 is TGTGCCAGCAGTTTAGCAGGCGGCTACGAGCAGTACTTC. This codes for CASSLAGGYEQYF. The chain uses TRBV27 and TRBJ2-7; D is uncertain. Trimming stripped 2 bases from V and 3 bases from J, with 8 bases between. Germline V gene lookup returns CDR1 MNHEY and CDR2 SMNVEV (reference sequence). The CDR3 covers 13 residues.

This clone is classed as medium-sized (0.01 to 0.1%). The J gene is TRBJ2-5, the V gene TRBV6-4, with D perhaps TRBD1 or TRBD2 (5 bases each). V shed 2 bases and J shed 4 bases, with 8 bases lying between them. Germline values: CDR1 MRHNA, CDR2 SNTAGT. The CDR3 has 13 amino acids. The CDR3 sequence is CASSDRGRETQYF. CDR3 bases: TGTGCCAGCAGTGACAGGGGACGAGAGACCCAGTACTTC.

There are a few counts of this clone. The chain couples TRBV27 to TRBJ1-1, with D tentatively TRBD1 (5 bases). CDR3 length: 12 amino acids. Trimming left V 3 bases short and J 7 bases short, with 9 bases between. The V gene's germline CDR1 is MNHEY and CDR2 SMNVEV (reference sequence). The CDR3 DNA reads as TGTGCCAGCAGTTTTCAGGGCAATGAAGCTTTCTTT. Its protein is CASSFQGNEAFF.

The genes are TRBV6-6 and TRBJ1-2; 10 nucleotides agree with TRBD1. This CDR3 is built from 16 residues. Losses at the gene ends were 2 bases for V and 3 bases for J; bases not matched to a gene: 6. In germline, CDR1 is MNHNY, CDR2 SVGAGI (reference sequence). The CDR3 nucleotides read TGTGCCAGCAGTTACGGGACAGGGGCTCTTCACTATGGCTACACCTTC. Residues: CASSYGTGALHYGYTF.

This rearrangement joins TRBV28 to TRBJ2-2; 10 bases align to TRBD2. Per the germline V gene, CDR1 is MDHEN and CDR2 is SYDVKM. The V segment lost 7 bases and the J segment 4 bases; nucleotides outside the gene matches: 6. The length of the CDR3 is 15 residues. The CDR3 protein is CASTPSGSATGELFF. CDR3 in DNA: TGTGCCAGCACCCCTAGCGGGAGCGCCACCGGGGAGCTGTTTTTT. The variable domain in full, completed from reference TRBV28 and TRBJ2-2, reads DVKVTQSSRYLVKRTGEKVFLECVQDMDHENMFWYRQDPGLGLRLIYFSYDVKMKEKGDIPEGYSVSREKKERFSLILESASTNQTSMYLCASTPSGSATGELFFGEGSRLTVL.

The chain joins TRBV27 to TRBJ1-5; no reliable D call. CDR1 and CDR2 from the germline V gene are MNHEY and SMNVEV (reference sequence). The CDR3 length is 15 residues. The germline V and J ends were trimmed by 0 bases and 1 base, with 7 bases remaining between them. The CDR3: CASSLSRGSNQPQHF. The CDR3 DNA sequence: TGTGCCAGCAGTTTATCGCGAGGGAGCAATCAGCCCCAGCATTTT.

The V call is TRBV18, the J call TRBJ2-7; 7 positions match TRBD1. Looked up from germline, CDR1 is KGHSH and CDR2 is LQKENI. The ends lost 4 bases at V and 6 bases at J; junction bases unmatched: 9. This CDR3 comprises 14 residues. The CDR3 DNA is TGTGCCAGCTCACAGATCAACGACAGGGCCGAGCAGTACTTC. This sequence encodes CASSQINDRAEQYF.

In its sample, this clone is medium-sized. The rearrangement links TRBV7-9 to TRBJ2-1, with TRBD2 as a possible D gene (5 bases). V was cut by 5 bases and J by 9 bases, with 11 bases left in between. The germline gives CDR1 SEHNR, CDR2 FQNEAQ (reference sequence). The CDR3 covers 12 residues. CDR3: CASSRSGFEQFF. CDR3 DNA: TGTGCCAGCAGCCGCTCGGGGTTTGAGCAGTTCTTC.

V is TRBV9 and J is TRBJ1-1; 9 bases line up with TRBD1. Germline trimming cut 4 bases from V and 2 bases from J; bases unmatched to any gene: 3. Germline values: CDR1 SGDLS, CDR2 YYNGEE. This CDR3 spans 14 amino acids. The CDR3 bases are TGTGCCAGCAGCTTGACAGGGGGAAACACTGAAGCTTTCTTT. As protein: CASSLTGGNTEAFF.

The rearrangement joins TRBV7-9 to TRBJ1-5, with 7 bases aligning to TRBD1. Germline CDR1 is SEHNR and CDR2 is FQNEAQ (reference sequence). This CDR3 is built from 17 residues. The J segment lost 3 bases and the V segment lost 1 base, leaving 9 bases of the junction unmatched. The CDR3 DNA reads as TGTGCCAGCAGCTTAGGGGGACAGTCCCCGTACAATCAGCCCCAGCATTTT. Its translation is CASSLGGQSPYNQPQHF.

The DNA of the CDR3 is TGTGCCAGCAGTGAGGCGTTCGGGACAGGGAACGAGCAGTACTTC. This gives the protein CASSEAFGTGNEQYF. The genes are TRBV2 and TRBJ2-7, with 9 bases that match TRBD1. V was pared by 3 bases and J by 5 bases, with 8 bases of the junction left unmatched. Germline V gives CDR1 SNHLY, CDR2 FYNNEI. This CDR3 spans 15 amino acids.

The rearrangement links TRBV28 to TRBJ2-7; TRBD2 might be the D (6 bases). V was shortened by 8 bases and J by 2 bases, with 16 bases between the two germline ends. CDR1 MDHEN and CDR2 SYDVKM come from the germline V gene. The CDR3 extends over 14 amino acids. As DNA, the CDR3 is TGTGCCAGCCTCAGTGTGCGGGGAACCTACGAGCAGTACTTC. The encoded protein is CASLSVRGTYEQYF.